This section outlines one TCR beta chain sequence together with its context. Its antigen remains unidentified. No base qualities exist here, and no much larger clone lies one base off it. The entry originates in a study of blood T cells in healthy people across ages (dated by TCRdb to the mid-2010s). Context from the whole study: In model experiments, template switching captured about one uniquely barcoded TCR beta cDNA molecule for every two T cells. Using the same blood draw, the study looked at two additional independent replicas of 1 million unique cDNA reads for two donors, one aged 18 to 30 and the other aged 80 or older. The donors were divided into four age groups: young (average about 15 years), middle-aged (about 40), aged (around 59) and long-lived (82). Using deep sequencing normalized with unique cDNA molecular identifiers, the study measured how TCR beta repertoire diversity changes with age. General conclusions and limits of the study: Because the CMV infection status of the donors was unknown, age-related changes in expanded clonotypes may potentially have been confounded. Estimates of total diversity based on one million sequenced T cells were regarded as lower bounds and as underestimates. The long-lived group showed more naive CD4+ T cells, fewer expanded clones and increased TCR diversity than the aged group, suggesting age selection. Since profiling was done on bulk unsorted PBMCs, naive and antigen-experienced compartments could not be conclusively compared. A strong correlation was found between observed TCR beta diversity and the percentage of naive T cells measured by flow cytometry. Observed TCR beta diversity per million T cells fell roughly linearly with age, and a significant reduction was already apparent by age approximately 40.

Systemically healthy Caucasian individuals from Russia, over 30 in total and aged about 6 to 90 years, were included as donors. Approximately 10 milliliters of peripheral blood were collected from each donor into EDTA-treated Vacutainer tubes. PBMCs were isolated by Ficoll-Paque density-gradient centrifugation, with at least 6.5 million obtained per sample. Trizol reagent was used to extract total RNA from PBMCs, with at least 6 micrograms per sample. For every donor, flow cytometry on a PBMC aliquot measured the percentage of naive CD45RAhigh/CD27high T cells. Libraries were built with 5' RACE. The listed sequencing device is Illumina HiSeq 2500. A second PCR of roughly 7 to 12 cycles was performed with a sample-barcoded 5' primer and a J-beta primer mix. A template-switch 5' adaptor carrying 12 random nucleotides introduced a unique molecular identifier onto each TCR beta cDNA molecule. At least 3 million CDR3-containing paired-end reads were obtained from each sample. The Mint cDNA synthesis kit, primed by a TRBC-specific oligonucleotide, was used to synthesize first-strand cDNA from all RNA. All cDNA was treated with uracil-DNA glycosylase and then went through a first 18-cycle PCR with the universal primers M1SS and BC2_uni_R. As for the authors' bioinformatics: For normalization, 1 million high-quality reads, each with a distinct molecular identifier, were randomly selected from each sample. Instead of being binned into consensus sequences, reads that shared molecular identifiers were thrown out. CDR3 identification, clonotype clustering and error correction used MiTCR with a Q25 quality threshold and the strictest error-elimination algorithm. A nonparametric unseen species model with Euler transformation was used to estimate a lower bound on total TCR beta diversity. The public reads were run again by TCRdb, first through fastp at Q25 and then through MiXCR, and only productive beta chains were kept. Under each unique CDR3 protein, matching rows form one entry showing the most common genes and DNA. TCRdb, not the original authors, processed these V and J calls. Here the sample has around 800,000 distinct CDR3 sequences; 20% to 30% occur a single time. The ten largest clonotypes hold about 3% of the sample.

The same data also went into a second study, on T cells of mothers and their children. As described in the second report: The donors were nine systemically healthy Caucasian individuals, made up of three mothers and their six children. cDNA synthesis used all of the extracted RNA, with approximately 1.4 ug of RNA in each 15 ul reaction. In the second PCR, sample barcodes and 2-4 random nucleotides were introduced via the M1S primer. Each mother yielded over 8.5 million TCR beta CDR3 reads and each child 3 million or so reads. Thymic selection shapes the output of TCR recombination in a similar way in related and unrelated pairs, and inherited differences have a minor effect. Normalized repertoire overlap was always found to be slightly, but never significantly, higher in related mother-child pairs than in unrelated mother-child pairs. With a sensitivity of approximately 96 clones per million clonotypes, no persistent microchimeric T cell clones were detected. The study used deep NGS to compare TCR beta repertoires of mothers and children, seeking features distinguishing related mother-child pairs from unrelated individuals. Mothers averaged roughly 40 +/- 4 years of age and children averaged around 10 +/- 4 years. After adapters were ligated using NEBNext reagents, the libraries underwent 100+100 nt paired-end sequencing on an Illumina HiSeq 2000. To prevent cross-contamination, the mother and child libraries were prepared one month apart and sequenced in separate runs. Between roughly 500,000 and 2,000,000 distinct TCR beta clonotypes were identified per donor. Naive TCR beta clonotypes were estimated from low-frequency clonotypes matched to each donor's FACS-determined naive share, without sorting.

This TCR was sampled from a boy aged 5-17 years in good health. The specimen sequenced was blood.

CDR3 protein: CASHVLTGQMNTEAFF. The DNA is as follows: TGCGCCAGCCATGTCCTGACAGGGCAGATGAACACTGAAGCTTTCTTT. The chain is assembled from TRBV5-1 and TRBJ1-1; 7 bases in between match TRBD1. CDR3 length: 16 amino acids, cysteine to phenylalanine. The only DNA kept is the CDR3, 48 bases in frame from the first base. Trimming removed 7 bases from V and 0 bases from J; the gene matches leave 12 bases unexplained. CDR1 and CDR2 (SGHRS, YFSETQ) derive from the germline V gene.